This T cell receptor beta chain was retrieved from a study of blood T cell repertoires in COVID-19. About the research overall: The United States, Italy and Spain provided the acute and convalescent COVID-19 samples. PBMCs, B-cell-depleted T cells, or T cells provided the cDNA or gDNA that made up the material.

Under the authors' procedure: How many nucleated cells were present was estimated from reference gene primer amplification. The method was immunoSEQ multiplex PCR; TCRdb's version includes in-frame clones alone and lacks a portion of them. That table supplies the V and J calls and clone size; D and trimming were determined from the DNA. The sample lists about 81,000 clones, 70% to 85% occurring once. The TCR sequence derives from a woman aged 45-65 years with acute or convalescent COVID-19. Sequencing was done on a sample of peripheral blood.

The CDR3 nucleotides read TGTGCCAGCGGAAGGGACAGCTACACCGGGGAGCTGTTTTTT. It translates to CASGRDSYTGELFF. The chain combines TRBV28 with TRBJ2-2, with 7 nucleotides matching TRBD1. The CDR3 length is 14 residues. The germline gives CDR1 MDHEN, CDR2 SYDVKM. Germline trimming cut 8 bases from V and 3 bases from J; bases unmatched to any gene: 6.